This T cell receptor beta chain emerged from a study of molecular identifiers for immune sequencing clone quantification. Notes on the study in general: Clones above 20 RNA copies held over 98% of effector molecules, under 1% in naive cells.

Regarding this clonotype: Its antigen is unknown. This could be a read error, since a much larger clone is one nucleotide away.

Looked up from germline, CDR1 is SGHVS and CDR2 is FNYEAQ. The CDR3 is 16 amino acids. V shed 5 bases and J 6 bases; nucleotides not matched to a gene: 16. Sorting isolated naive CD8 T cells as CD8+CD4-CCR7+CD45RA+ events. It was with previously described methods and listed TCR primers that bulk TCR libraries were made. TCRdb re-called the PCR reads through MiXCR, storing one row per CDR3 protein. Among hundreds of thousands of distinct CDR3 sequences, roughly 27% were seen once, and the ten largest hold about 0.84%. Sequences were obtained from naive CD8+ T cells from blood, with Jurkat cell RNA spiked in. Subset meaning: FACS-sorted CD8+CD4-CCR7+CD45RA+ naive T cells. The TCR comes from a human donor in good health. Some libraries in this study had Jurkat cell RNA spiked in. This sequence joins TRBV7-6 and TRBJ2-7; 7 bases line up with TRBD2. CDR3 in amino acids: CASSAALAAGGSEQYF. DNA for the CDR3: TGTGCCAGCAGCGCGGCTCTAGCGGCAGGAGGAAGCGAGCAGTACTTC.